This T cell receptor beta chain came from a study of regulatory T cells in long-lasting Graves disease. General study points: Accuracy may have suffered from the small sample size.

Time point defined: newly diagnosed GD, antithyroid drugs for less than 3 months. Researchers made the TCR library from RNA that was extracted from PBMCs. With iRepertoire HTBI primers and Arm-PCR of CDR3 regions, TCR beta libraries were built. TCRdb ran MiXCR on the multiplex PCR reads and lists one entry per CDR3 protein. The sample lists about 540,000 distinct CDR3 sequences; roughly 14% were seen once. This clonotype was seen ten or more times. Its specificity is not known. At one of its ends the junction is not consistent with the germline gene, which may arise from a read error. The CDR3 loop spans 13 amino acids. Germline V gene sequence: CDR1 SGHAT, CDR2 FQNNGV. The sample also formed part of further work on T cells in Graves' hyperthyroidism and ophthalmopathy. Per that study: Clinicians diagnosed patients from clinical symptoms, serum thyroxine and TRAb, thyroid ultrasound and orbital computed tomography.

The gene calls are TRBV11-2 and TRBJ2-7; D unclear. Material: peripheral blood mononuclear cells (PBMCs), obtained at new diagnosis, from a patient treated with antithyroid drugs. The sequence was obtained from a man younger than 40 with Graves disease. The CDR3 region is CASSLGRLYGQYF. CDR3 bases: TGTGCCAGCAGCCTAGGTAGGCTCTACGGGCAGTACTTC. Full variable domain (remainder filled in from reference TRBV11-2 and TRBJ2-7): EAGVAQSPRYKIIEKRQSVAFWCNPISGHATLYWYQQILGQGPKLLIQFQNNGVVDDSQLPKDRFSAERLKGVDSTLKIQPAKLEDSAVYLCASSLGRLYGQYFGPGTRLTVT.